The 23 T cell receptor beta chains below were found in one sample sequenced in a study of cytomegalovirus exposure and HLA in healthy donors. The study ran its PCR with 60 Vbeta and 13 Jbeta primers. Produced via immunoSEQ multiplex PCR; TCRdb's table is partial and in-frame only. Among around 88,000 clones, 60% to 80% were seen once, and the ten largest hold under 7.5%. The sample comprised PBMCs. These TCRs come from a man aged 50 to 59 in good health and CMV-seropositive.

On this clone itself: An end of the junction does not agree with germline; a read error may underlie this. The chain is built from TRBV9 and TRBJ1-5; D is uncertain. The CDR3 loop spans 14 amino acids. Germline V gene sequence: CDR1 SGDLS, CDR2 YYNGEE. The CDR3 is CASSPRQSNQPQNF. The CDR3, as DNA: TGTGCCAGCAGCCCCCGACAAAGCAATCAGCCCCAGAATTTT.

This chain joins TRBV19 and TRBJ1-2; no reliable D call. V was shortened by 1 base and J by 4 bases, with 7 bases between the two germline ends. The germline V gene has CDR1 LNHDA and CDR2 SQIVND (reference sequence). The CDR3 sequence is 13 residues long. CDR3 DNA: TGTGCCAGTAGTATAGGTATTAGCTATGGCTACACCTTC. Translation: CASSIGISYGYTF.

This chain uses TRBV6-1 with TRBJ2-6; tentative D call: TRBD1 (5 bases). Germline V gene data show CDR1 as MNHNS and CDR2 as SASEGT. V shed 8 bases and J shed 0 bases, with 11 bases lying between them. The CDR3 sequence is 15 residues long. The CDR3 region is CASVSGFSGANVLTF. In nucleotides, the CDR3 is TGTGCCAGCGTCTCAGGGTTCTCTGGGGCCAACGTCCTGACTTTC.

This sequence joins TRBV6-4 and TRBJ2-6, with 7 bases matching TRBD1. The V segment lost 0 bases and the J segment 2 bases; nucleotides outside the gene matches: 1. The CDR3 covers 16 residues. CDR1 and CDR2 (germline): MRHNA, SNTAGT. CDR3 region: CASSDSGGAGANVLTF. For the CDR3, the DNA is TGTGCCAGCAGTGACTCAGGGGGCGCTGGGGCCAACGTCCTGACTTTC.

Of note for this clone: Mismatch with germline at one junction end may stem from a read error. The J gene is TRBJ1-6, the V gene TRBV28, with D unresolved. Germline lookup yields CDR1 MDHEN and CDR2 SYDVKM. This CDR3 spans 13 amino acids. The CDR3 protein is CASSLQTPWALNF. CDR3 coding DNA: TGTGCCAGCAGTTTACAGACGCCTTGGGCCCTCAACTTT. The variable domain in full, with the rest retrieved from reference TRBV28 and TRBJ1-6, is DVKVTQSSRYLVKRTGEKVFLECVQDMDHENMFWYRQDPGLGLRLIYFSYDVKMKEKGDIPEGYSVSREKKERFSLILESASTNQTSMYLCASSLQTPWALNFGNGTRLTVT.

The gene calls are TRBV7-9 and TRBJ2-7, with TRBD1 as a possible D gene (5 bases). Trimming took off 5 bases at V and 4 bases at J, with 18 bases between the two ends. The CDR3 loop spans 15 amino acids. Germline V gene lookup returns CDR1 SEHNR and CDR2 FQNEAQ (reference sequence). CDR3 in amino acids: CASSLTTDAVYEQYF. The DNA of the CDR3 is TGTGCCAGCAGCCTAACGACAGATGCTGTGTACGAGCAGTACTTC.

The V gene is TRBV5-1, the J gene TRBJ2-5; 9 nucleotides agree with TRBD2. Trimming at V came to 0 bases and at J to 3 bases, leaving 3 bases not matched to a gene. The CDR3 is 15 amino acids. In germline, CDR1 is SGHRS, CDR2 YFSETQ. CDR3 in DNA: TGCGCCAGCAGCTTGGGACTAGCGGCCAAAGAGACCCAGTACTTC. Translating it yields CASSLGLAAKETQYF.

The chain employs TRBV2 and TRBJ2-5; 10 bases map to TRBD2. The V and J ends lost 1 base and 0 bases, in that order; junction bases with no gene match: 8. The germline gives CDR1 SNHLY, CDR2 FYNNEI. The CDR3 consists of 18 residues. DNA of the CDR3: TGTGCCAGCAGTGAAGGGGGTCTAGCGGGGGCCTACCAAGAGACCCAGTACTTC. Encoded protein: CASSEGGLAGAYQETQYF.

This clone was counted between two and nine times. V usage is TRBV19 and J usage is TRBJ2-3; D is ambiguous. The CDR3 spans 15 residues. The V end was cut by 1 base, the J end by 0 bases, with 8 bases between. The germline V gene encodes CDR1 LNHDA and CDR2 SQIVND (reference sequence). CDR3 DNA: TGTGCCAGTAGTATAGGCGGTTTTAGCACAGATACGCAGTATTTT. It specifies CASSIGGFSTDTQYF.

The V gene is TRBV4-3, the J gene TRBJ2-2; 7 bases fit TRBD1. The V and J ends lost 4 bases and 0 bases, in that order; junction bases with no gene match: 5. CDR1 is LGHNA, CDR2 YSLEER, per germline. The CDR3 is 16 amino acids. Here the CDR3 reads CASSRDRVSNTGELFF. The CDR3 region has the DNA TGCGCCAGCAGCCGCGACAGGGTCTCGAACACCGGGGAGCTGTTTTTT.

This clone occurred a few times. J is TRBJ1-5 and V is TRBV10-3, with D perhaps matching TRBD1 (6 bases). Germline CDR1 ENHRY, CDR2 SYGVKD. Trimming left V 3 bases short and J 3 bases short, with 12 bases between. The CDR3 is made up of 15 amino acids. The CDR3 DNA is TGTGCCATCAGTGATGTGTCAGGGGTCAATCAGCCCCAGCATTTT. It is translated as CAISDVSGVNQPQHF.

The chain employs TRBV6-6 and TRBJ1-5; 12 bases are a match to TRBD1. Germline-derived CDR1 and CDR2 are MNHNY and SVGAGI (reference sequence). V lost 6 bases to trimming and J lost 5 bases; unmatched junction nucleotides: 2. CDR3 length equals 14 residues. CDR3 sequence (DNA): TGTGCCAGCAGGCGGGACAGGGGGCATCAGCCCCAGCATTTT. Protein product: CASRRDRGHQPQHF.

J is TRBJ1-2 and V is TRBV27; TRBD1 aligns across 9 bases. The CDR3 is made up of 16 amino acids. The V segment lost 10 bases and the J segment 3 bases; nucleotides outside the gene matches: 15. The germline V gene encodes CDR1 MNHEY and CDR2 SMNVEV (reference sequence). CDR3: CATKTLTGTGHYGYTF. The CDR3 DNA reads TGTGCCACCAAAACCTTGACCGGGACAGGGCACTATGGCTACACCTTC.

As for this clone: Its ends do not fully match the called genes, so a read error is possible. This sequence joins TRBV6-6 and TRBJ1-5; D is unclear. The CDR3 runs to 15 residues. Looked up from germline, CDR1 is MNHNY and CDR2 is SVGAGI (reference sequence). The CDR3 nucleotides read TGTGCCAGCAGAAGCGGGGAGACAAACAATCAGCCCCAGAATTTT. Translation: CASRSGETNNQPQNF.

This chain links TRBV18 with TRBJ1-1; D ambiguous. The V and J ends lost 4 bases and 1 base respectively, with 10 bases between them. The CDR3 is 14 amino acids. Germline lookup yields CDR1 KGHSH and CDR2 LQKENI. Here the CDR3 DNA reads TGTGCCAGCTCACTACGGGAGGGGAACACTGAAGCTTTCTTT. Its translation: CASSLREGNTEAFF.

The rearrangement joins TRBV5-1 to TRBJ2-5; possibly TRBD1 for D (6 bases). This CDR3 is built from 14 residues. From germline, CDR1 is SGHRS and CDR2 YFSETQ. The V and J ends lost 2 bases and 1 base respectively, with 9 bases between them. CDR3 sequence: CASSFGTTQETQYF. The CDR3 DNA reads TGCGCCAGCAGCTTCGGGACAACCCAAGAGACCCAGTACTTC.

V gene TRBV6-5 combines with J gene TRBJ2-3; D is ambiguous. In germline, CDR1 is MNHEY, CDR2 SVGAGI. Trimming stripped 5 bases from V and 2 bases from J, with 8 bases between. The CDR3 runs 13 residues. CDR3 protein: CASSIRLTDTQYF. CDR3 sequence (DNA): TGTGCCAGCAGTATCAGGCTCACAGATACGCAGTATTTT.

This chain connects TRBV7-3 to TRBJ2-3; TRBD1 matches 9 bases. The CDR3 length is 14 residues. Germline CDR1 and CDR2: SGHTA and FQGTGA. Losses at the gene ends were 5 bases for V and 3 bases for J; bases not matched to a gene: 3. The CDR3 DNA reads TGTGCCAGCAGCCTAGGGACAGGGACAGATACGCAGTATTTT. Translating it yields CASSLGTGTDTQYF.

This chain connects TRBV7-6 to TRBJ2-5; the match to TRBD1 covers 8 bases. J lost 5 bases, V lost 5 bases, and 10 bases had no gene match. Looked up from germline, CDR1 is SGHVS and CDR2 is FNYEAQ. This CDR3 has 15 amino acids. CDR3 residues: CASSPWTGSRETQYF. The CDR3 nucleotides read TGTGCCAGCAGCCCGTGGACAGGGTCAAGGGAGACCCAGTACTTC.

Concerning this clone itself: Other DNA sequences within the sample encode an identical CDR3. This chain uses TRBV7-3 with TRBJ2-3; 7 bases map to TRBD2. The junction had 1 base not matched to a gene; V was cut back by 3 bases and J by 4 bases. The CDR3 is 13 residues long. Germline lookup yields CDR1 SGHTA and CDR2 FQGTGA. The CDR3 bases are TGTGCCAGCAGCTTGGCGGGGGCAGATACGCAGTATTTT. Its translation is CASSLAGADTQYF.

The J gene is TRBJ1-1, the V gene TRBV10-3; D is unclear. The V end lost 10 bases, the J end lost 1 base, and 7 bases lay between the germline ends. Germline V CDR1 and CDR2: ENHRY, SYGVKD. The CDR3 runs 11 residues. CDR3 nucleotide sequence: TGTGCCACGGAGGGGAACACTGAAGCTTTCTTT. It is translated as CATEGNTEAFF.

The V and J genes are TRBV28 and TRBJ2-6; 8 nucleotides align to TRBD1. Germline assignment: CDR1 MDHEN and CDR2 SYDVKM. V shed 4 bases, J shed 0 bases, and the junction held 8 bases outside the gene matches. The CDR3 spans 18 residues. DNA of the CDR3: TGTGCCAGCAGTTCGCGACAGGGGACCTACTCTGGGGCCAACGTCCTGACTTTC. It yields the protein CASSSRQGTYSGANVLTF.

The J gene is TRBJ1-2, the V gene TRBV20-1; D remains ambiguous. The CDR3 runs to 10 residues. Germline lookup yields CDR1 DFQATT and CDR2 SNEGSKA (reference sequence). V was clipped by 0 bases and J by 6 bases, with 2 bases between them. The CDR3 sequence: CSARDNGYTF. In DNA form, the CDR3 reads TGCAGTGCTAGAGATAATGGCTACACCTTC.